A selection of T cell receptor beta chains follows, all from one sample in a study of identical twins. TCRdb analysed the 5' RACE reads with MiXCR anew, one entry per CDR3 protein. The sample contains about 720,000 distinct CDR3 sequences, about 20% of which appear only once. These data also featured in a second study, about T cells expressing NK-cell markers.

Sequenced material: PBMCs. The source of these receptors is a woman under 30 in good health. Each CDR3 is given with its conserved first and last residue. The D gene is left open where the match is weak. Part of the rows lack a size; the others show once, few, many or a class for expanded clones.

v_call	j_call	d_call	clone_size	cdr3_aa	cdr3_nt
TRBV5-1	TRBJ2-1	.	.	CASSLAVSHNEQFF	TGCGCCAGCAGCTTGGCGGTGAGCCACAATGAGCAGTTCTTC
TRBV12-3/TRBV12-4	TRBJ2-7	.	.	CASTDSGAKGEQYF	TGTGCCAGCACGGATTCCGGGGCCAAGGGGGAGCAGTACTTC
TRBV10-3	TRBJ2-1	TRBD1	few	CAIRTGANEQFF	TGTGCCATCAGGACAGGGGCGAATGAGCAGTTCTTC
TRBV5-1	TRBJ1-2	.	few	CASSEVSTYGYTF	TGCGCCAGCAGCGAGGTGTCTACCTATGGCTACACCTTC
TRBV12-3/TRBV12-4	TRBJ2-2	.	.	CASERREGTGELFF	TGTGCCAGTGAGCGGAGAGAGGGGACCGGGGAGCTGTTTTTT
TRBV3-1	TRBJ1-1	.	.	CASSPSGGAEAFF	TGTGCCAGCAGCCCCAGCGGGGGGGCTGAAGCTTTCTTT
TRBV20-1	TRBJ2-7	TRBD2	.	CSASPGLAVPYEQYF	TGCAGTGCTTCACCCGGACTAGCGGTCCCCTACGAGCAGTACTTC
TRBV7-2	TRBJ2-2	TRBD1	.	CASSAPGTGVTGELFF	TGTGCCAGCAGCGCTCCCGGGACAGGGGTCACCGGGGAGCTGTTTTTT
TRBV12-3/TRBV12-4	TRBJ2-1	.	many	CASSFNLPEQFF	TGTGCCAGCAGTTTTAACCTCCCCGAGCAGTTCTTC
TRBV15	TRBJ1-5	.	few	CATSRGGKNNQPQHF	TGTGCCACCAGCAGAGGAGGGAAAAACAATCAGCCCCAGCATTTT
TRBV3-1	TRBJ2-7	.	.	CASSGGGFEQYF	TGTGCCAGCAGCGGTGGAGGGTTCGAGCAGTACTTC
TRBV12-3/TRBV12-4	TRBJ2-3	.	few	CASRPPASDTQYF	TGTGCCAGCAGGCCTCCGGCATCAGATACGCAGTATTTT
TRBV29-1	TRBJ2-1	TRBD2	.	CSVRASGSSSYNEQFF	TGCAGCGTGAGGGCTAGCGGGAGCTCCTCCTACAATGAGCAGTTCTTC
TRBV5-1	TRBJ2-7	.	.	CASSFSGATYEQYF	TGCGCCAGCAGCTTCTCAGGGGCCACCTACGAGCAGTACTTC
TRBV3-1	TRBJ2-5	TRBD2	few	CASSQALSGRAYETQYF	TGTGCCAGCAGCCAAGCTCTGAGCGGGAGGGCCTATGAGACCCAGTACTTC
TRBV20-1	TRBJ2-1	TRBD2	.	CSAPSGRLSSYNEQFF	TGCAGTGCTCCTAGCGGGAGGTTGAGCTCCTACAATGAGCAGTTCTTC
TRBV12-3/TRBV12-4	TRBJ2-7	.	.	CASSTPGSGRNEQYF	TGTGCCAGCAGTACCCCGGGTTCAGGACGCAACGAGCAGTACTTC
TRBV7-3	TRBJ1-1	.	.	CASSLDGIEAFF	TGTGCCAGCAGCTTAGACGGCATTGAAGCTTTCTTT
TRBV4-3	TRBJ2-7	.	few	CASSPVGGRYEQYF	TGCGCCAGCTCCCCTGTGGGGGGAAGGTACGAGCAGTACTTC
TRBV2	TRBJ2-1	TRBD2	.	CASTVGLRGNEQFF	TGTGCCAGCACCGTGGGATTGCGGGGGAATGAGCAGTTCTTC
TRBV27	TRBJ2-7	TRBD2	.	CASSPSGLYSYEQYF	TGTGCCAGCAGCCCTAGCGGGCTATACTCCTACGAGCAGTACTTC
TRBV5-1	TRBJ2-7	.	few	CASSQGWTERDEQYF	TGCGCCAGCAGCCAGGGATGGACTGAGAGGGACGAGCAGTACTTC
TRBV6-5	TRBJ2-6	.	.	CASSYPSGTRGANVLTF	TGTGCCAGCAGTTATCCCTCAGGGACCCGTGGGGCCAACGTCCTGACTTTC
TRBV20-1	TRBJ2-7	.	few	CSARDSGGGYEQYF	TGCAGTGCTAGAGATTCCGGGGGAGGCTACGAGCAGTACTTC
TRBV20-1	TRBJ2-7	TRBD2	.	CSARPSGRNYEQYF	TGCAGTGCTAGACCTAGCGGGAGAAACTACGAGCAGTACTTC
TRBV5-5	TRBJ2-1	TRBD2	.	CASSHGDYSNEQFF	TGTGCCAGCAGCCACGGGGACTATTCCAATGAGCAGTTCTTC
TRBV9	TRBJ2-5	TRBD1	few	CASSVGDRGLKETQYF	TGTGCCAGCAGCGTAGGGGACAGGGGGCTAAAAGAGACCCAGTACTTC
TRBV6-5	TRBJ2-1	TRBD2	many	CASSYRASGSSNEQFF	TGTGCCAGCAGTTACAGGGCTAGCGGGAGTAGTAATGAGCAGTTCTTC
TRBV12-3/TRBV12-4	TRBJ2-2	.	.	CASSFRGLNTGELFF	TGTGCCAGCAGTTTTAGGGGACTGAACACCGGGGAGCTGTTTTTT
TRBV3-1	TRBJ2-7	.	few	CASSHRPLRGYEQYF	TGTGCCAGCAGCCACCGACCCCTCCGGGGATACGAGCAGTACTTC
TRBV25-1	TRBJ2-6	TRBD1	few	CASMPVHGTGPSGANVLTF	TGTGCCAGCATGCCCGTTCATGGGACAGGCCCCTCTGGGGCCAACGTCCTGACTTTC
TRBV6-2/TRBV6-3	TRBJ2-1	.	.	CASSPNPGAGEQFF	TGTGCCAGCAGTCCCAATCCGGGGGCCGGGGAGCAGTTCTTC
TRBV27	TRBJ1-1	TRBD1	.	CASSSFLGQGYIF	TGTGCCAGCAGTTCCTTCCTCGGACAGGGATATATCTTT
TRBV6-1	TRBJ2-5	.	few	CASISYPQETQYF	TGTGCCAGCATATCATATCCTCAAGAGACCCAGTACTTC
TRBV7-9	TRBJ2-2	TRBD1	.	CASSGLSMTGTGELFF	TGTGCCAGCAGCGGACTTTCCATGACAGGGACCGGGGAGCTGTTTTTT
TRBV9	TRBJ1-5	.	.	CASSAGHRSNQPQHF	TGTGCCAGCAGCGCGGGACACCGTAGCAATCAGCCCCAGCATTTT
TRBV4-3	TRBJ2-1	.	.	CASSQNEKVGYNEQFF	TGCGCCAGCAGCCAAAATGAAAAAGTGGGTTACAATGAGCAGTTCTTC
TRBV10-2	TRBJ2-7	.	.	CASSVGRELYEQYF	TGCGCCAGCAGTGTCGGCAGGGAACTCTACGAGCAGTACTTC
TRBV27	TRBJ2-5	TRBD2	.	CASMVSISGGLQETQYF	TGTGCCAGCATGGTTTCCATTAGCGGGGGTCTACAAGAGACCCAGTACTTC
TRBV12-3/TRBV12-4	TRBJ2-5	.	.	CASSPLGAETQYF	TGTGCCAGCAGCCCGCTGGGAGCAGAGACCCAGTACTTC
TRBV20-1	TRBJ2-3	.	few	CSARVLFEQTDTQYF	TGCAGTGCTAGAGTTCTTTTTGAACAGACAGATACGCAGTATTTT
TRBV20-1	TRBJ1-1	.	.	CSADTRRGTEAFF	TGCAGTGCAGACACCCGGAGGGGCACTGAAGCTTTCTTT
TRBV6-5	TRBJ2-1	TRBD2	.	CASSYGLAGGRHEQFF	TGTGCCAGCAGTTACGGACTAGCGGGAGGTAGGCATGAGCAGTTCTTC
TRBV3-1	TRBJ1-1	.	few	CASSHVIGLAEAFF	TGTGCCAGCAGCCACGTAATCGGGTTGGCTGAAGCTTTCTTT
TRBV30	TRBJ2-7	.	.	CAWTEGYEQYF	TGTGCCTGGACAGAAGGGTACGAGCAGTACTTC
TRBV7-3	TRBJ2-7	.	few	CASSRSHPGEQYF	TGTGCCAGCAGTCGATCCCACCCGGGAGAGCAGTACTTC
TRBV20-1	TRBJ1-1	.	.	CSANRGGTEAFF	TGCAGCGCGAATCGAGGAGGGACTGAAGCTTTCTTT